This record looks at one T cell receptor (beta chain) sequence and its context. Many counts were recorded for this clonotype. Its antigen is unknown. No quality values exist for individual bases; no much larger clone is one base distant. From the cysteine through the phenylalanine, the CDR3 covers 15 amino acids. Of all the DNA, just the CDR3 is kept, 45 bases in frame from base 1. CDR1 and CDR2, per the germline V gene, are SGHRS and YFSETQ. V is cut by 0 bases and J by 1 base, and the space between the germline ends is 9 bases. The sequencer was an Illumina NovaSeq 6000. Using 5'RACE with constant-segment primers, TCRalpha and TCRbeta cDNA libraries were constructed, with sample barcodes and unique molecular identifiers added in the process. RNA was extracted from every sample with Trizol reagent. Libraries were amplified in two PCR steps, with a second sample barcode and Illumina TruSeq adapters added in the second step. Libraries were sequenced on an Illumina NovaSeq with 2 x 150 bp paired-end reads. From the authors' description of their analysis: Demultiplexing of reads and collapsing into UMI-guided consensus sequences were performed with migec v1.2.7. Using mixcr v2.1.11, UMI consensuses were aligned to TRA and TRB V and J templates and then assembled into clonotypes. Clonotypes were classified as expanded or contracted when called significant by both edgeR and NoisET, with noise models trained on biological replicates. For edgeR calls, the thresholds were a false discovery rate-adjusted p below 0.01 and a log2 fold-change of 1. PCA with hierarchical clustering of max-normalized trajectories of the 1000 most abundant clonotypes was used as exploratory dynamics analysis. Separately sequenced CD4+ and CD8+ repertoires were used to assign a CD4 or CD8 phenotype to each responding clone. TCRdb reprocessed the public reads (quality trimming at Q25 with fastp, clone calling with MiXCR) and kept in-frame beta chains. Rows are combined by CDR3 protein, so each entry shows the most common genes and DNA. These V and J calls originate from TCRdb's pipeline instead of the authors' own analysis. The sample table shows 250,000 to 300,000 distinct CDR3 sequences, and under 20% are seen once. The ten largest account for 20% to 25% of the sample.

This record belongs to a study of T-cell memory formation after mild COVID-19 (dated by TCRdb to 2020 to 2022). A note on the overall study: TCR sequence clusters from the two donors were largely donor specific. T-cell clones expanding and contracting after mild COVID-19 in a couple of donors were tracked by longitudinal TCRalpha and TCRbeta repertoire sequencing. Two young, previously healthy adult volunteers, one female and one male, were included in the cohort. Points the paper makes about the study in general: Contracting CD4+ clones turned up mainly in the CM and EM memory subsets, whereas EMRA was where CD8+ clones were enriched. SARS-CoV-2 specificity of the second-wave clones peaking on day 37 was not confirmed. Only a couple of mild cases were covered in the study, and larger cohorts including severe cases with pre-infection samples were considered necessary. The detection of some responding clones in pre-infection memory suggests that pre-existing cross-reactive memory T cells joined the SARS-CoV-2 response. From day 15 to 85, contracting clones showed balanced CD4/CD8 phenotypes, whereas a second wave of clones that expanded from day 15 to 37 leaned towards CD4+.

PBMCs were isolated by Ficoll-Paque density gradient centrifugation. Sequencing used PBMCs or a T cell subset sorted from them (not recorded which). The source of this sequence is a man between 18 and 35 years old who had mild COVID-19 (a few samples of this study predate the infection). The sample titles of this study are shuffled in the database, so cell type and time point are left out; the donor was told from shared clones. The chain is encoded by TRBV5-1 joined to TRBJ2-3, and possibly TRBD1, on 5 matching bases. The sequence in DNA is TGCGCCAGCAGCTTGGCCGGCAGGGGCACAGATACGCAGTATTTT. The encoded protein is CASSLAGRGTDTQYF.